These 19 T cell receptor beta chains came from one sample sequenced in a study of spatial heterogeneity in lung cancer. These TCRs are of unknown antigen specificity. TCRdb re-analysed the 5' RACE reads in MiXCR, keeping a single row per CDR3 protein. The data show about 9,600 distinct CDR3 sequences, with 6% to 6.5% seen just once and 6.5% to 7.5% held by the top ten. General study findings and limits: For expanded intratumoral alpha and beta TCRs, counts tracked tumor mutation counts.

Sample time point: sample taken at primary tumor resection. Sequenced here: lung tumor tissue, sampled at surgery. The receptors derive from a female donor with early-stage non-small cell lung cancer.

This chain uses TRBV6-1 with TRBJ2-3; 11 bases line up with TRBD2. The CDR3 is 14 residues long. The V gene end was trimmed by 7 bases and the J gene end by 5 bases; junction bases not matched to a gene: 5. CDR1 and CDR2 (germline): MNHNS, SASEGT. Here the CDR3 reads CASTPLAGGDTQYF. As DNA, the CDR3 is TGTGCCAGCACCCCCCTAGCGGGGGGAGATACGCAGTATTTT.

The chain carries TRBV6-1 and TRBJ2-5; 7 positions match TRBD1. The J segment lost 1 base and the V segment lost 5 bases, leaving 7 bases of the junction unmatched. Germline V lookup: CDR1 MNHNS, CDR2 SASEGT. The CDR3 contains 15 residues. Here the CDR3 reads CASSRQGIAQETQYF. DNA of the CDR3: TGTGCCAGCAGTCGACAGGGAATCGCCCAAGAGACCCAGTACTTC.

This clonotype was recorded a few times. The chain carries TRBV9 and TRBJ2-3; D uncertain. From germline, CDR1 is SGDLS and CDR2 YYNGEE. Trimming took 3 bases from V and 5 from J, leaving 16 bases between them. This CDR3 has 15 residues. This CDR3 reads CASSDKTGKKDTQYF. The CDR3 region has the DNA TGTGCCAGCAGCGACAAGACTGGCAAGAAAGATACGCAGTATTTT.

This clonotype came up many times. This chain uses TRBV2 with TRBJ2-4, with D perhaps assigned TRBD1 or TRBD2 (6 bases each). Trimming shortened V by 0 bases and J by 9 bases, and 12 bases separated the two germline ends. This CDR3 has 14 residues. Per germline, CDR1 SNHLY and CDR2 FYNNEI. The CDR3 region has the DNA TGTGCCAGCAGTGAAGCGACGGGGGCAGGCATTCAGTACTTC. It translates to CASSEATGAGIQYF.

This clonotype was seen at least ten times. The chain uses TRBV6-6 and TRBJ2-1; 8 bases align to TRBD1. The CDR3 is 12 amino acids. Germline-derived CDR1 and CDR2 are MNHNY and SVGAGI (reference sequence). The V gene end was trimmed by 4 bases and the J gene end by 14 bases; junction bases not matched to a gene: 7. CDR3 protein: CASSSTGGWKFF. The CDR3 bases are TGTGCCAGCAGTTCTACAGGGGGATGGAAGTTCTTC.

This clonotype was counted ten times or more. CDR3 in amino acids: CASSLATGTGQYF. Written as DNA, the CDR3 is TGCGCCAGCAGCTTGGCGACAGGGACCGGGCAGTACTTC. V usage is TRBV5-1 and J usage is TRBJ2-7, with 7 bases lining up with TRBD1. The CDR3 has 13 amino acids. Germline V gene data show CDR1 as SGHRS and CDR2 as YFSETQ. With V trimmed by 0 bases and J by 9 bases, 6 bases remained unmatched.

By its share, this clonotype is medium-sized. The V gene is TRBV6-1, the J gene TRBJ1-1; no definite D call. CDR3 length: 13 residues. Trimming shortened V by 8 bases and J by 3 bases, and 13 bases separated the two germline ends. Germline V gene data show CDR1 as MNHNS and CDR2 as SASEGT. The CDR3 coding sequence is TGTGCCAGCCGACCCCGATTGGACACTGAAGCTTTCTTT. Translation: CASRPRLDTEAFF.

This clonotype has only one observation. The chain combines TRBV12-3 or TRBV12-4 with TRBJ2-5; 9 bases are a match to TRBD2. Trimming at V came to 2 bases and at J to 3 bases, leaving 1 base not matched to a gene. The CDR3 sequence is 14 residues long. The CDR3 sequence is CASSLSGGKETQYF. DNA for the CDR3: TGTGCCAGCAGTTTAAGCGGGGGGAAAGAGACCCAGTACTTC.

The rearrangement links TRBV7-2 to TRBJ2-3, with a tentative D call TRBD2 (6 bases). V lost 5 bases to trimming and J lost 2 bases, with 17 bases between them. This CDR3 spans 16 amino acids. The V gene's germline CDR1 is SGHTA and CDR2 FQGNSA. Here the CDR3 reads CASSRGGAALTDTQYF. DNA for the CDR3: TGTGCCAGCAGCCGCGGCGGGGCGGCCCTCACAGATACGCAGTATTTT.

This clonotype was counted at least ten times. The rearrangement links TRBV4-3 to TRBJ2-1, with 10 bases fitting TRBD1. The V gene end was trimmed by 1 base and the J gene end by 8 bases; junction bases not matched to a gene: 8. The CDR3 consists of 16 residues. Germline lookup yields CDR1 LGHNA and CDR2 YSLEER. CDR3 nucleotides: TGCGCCAGCAGCCAAGTTGCGACAGGGGGCAGGTATGAGCAGTTCTTC. It yields the protein CASSQVATGGRYEQFF.

In its sample, this clonotype ranks as large. This chain joins TRBV6-1 and TRBJ1-5, with D unclear. The CDR3 loop spans 15 amino acids. Germline CDR1 is MNHNS and CDR2 is SASEGT. The V gene lost 1 base and the J gene lost 5 bases, with 12 bases spanning the gap. CDR3 in amino acids: CASSEGGNRDQPQHF. In nucleotides, the CDR3 is TGTGCCAGCAGTGAAGGCGGGAATAGGGATCAGCCCCAGCATTTT.

This clonotype was picked up many times. V is TRBV2 and J is TRBJ2-5; D tentatively reads TRBD1 or TRBD2 (5 bases each). The germline V gene has CDR1 SNHLY and CDR2 FYNNEI. The CDR3 contains 14 residues. Trimming pared 4 bases from V and 4 bases from J, leaving 13 bases between. CDR3 in amino acids: CASSGGGTPETQYF. The CDR3 coding sequence is TGTGCCAGCAGTGGTGGTGGGACCCCAGAGACCCAGTACTTC.

The table lists this clonotype with many counts. The chain carries TRBV10-3 and TRBJ1-1, with a tentative D call TRBD1 (5 bases). This CDR3 contains 19 residues. CDR1 is ENHRY and CDR2 is SYGVKD in the germline V gene. Deletions cut 3 bases from V and 0 bases from J, with 23 bases between. The CDR3 DNA sequence: TGTGCCATCAGTGACCCGATGGAGAACAGGCCTCATATGAACACTGAAGCTTTCTTT. Translated: CAISDPMENRPHMNTEAFF.

This clonotype was recorded at least ten times. The rearrangement links TRBV6-2 or TRBV6-3 to TRBJ1-1; the D gene is possibly TRBD1 (5 bases). The V gene's germline CDR1 is MNHEY and CDR2 SVGEGT. The CDR3 has 12 amino acids. The germline V and J ends were trimmed by 8 bases and 2 bases, with 9 bases remaining between them. In DNA, the CDR3 is TGTGCCAGCGCCTGGGGCAACACTGAAGCTTTCTTT. Its protein is CASAWGNTEAFF.

This clonotype is labeled as large. The CDR3 DNA follows: TGCAGCGTTTCGAAATCCCCGGACACTGAAGCTTTCTTT. Its translation: CSVSKSPDTEAFF. The chain couples TRBV29-1 to TRBJ1-1, with no clear D. This CDR3 comprises 13 residues. Germline CDR1 reads SQVTM; CDR2 reads ANQGSEA. V gave up 5 bases and J gave up 3 bases, with 13 bases separating them.

This clonotype was observed at least ten times. The CDR3 DNA follows: TGCGCCAGCAGCTTGGCAGGGGACCGTCCTAATGAAAAACTGTTTTTT. The encoded protein is CASSLAGDRPNEKLFF. The chain recombines TRBV5-1 with TRBJ1-4, with D perhaps TRBD1 (6 bases). Germline V gene data show CDR1 as SGHRS and CDR2 as YFSETQ. The CDR3 contains 16 residues. V was pared by 0 bases and J by 3 bases, with 12 bases between.

At least ten counts were recorded for this clonotype. V is TRBV5-4 and J is TRBJ2-1; D call uncertain. Germline V gene data show CDR1 as SGHNT and CDR2 as YYREEE (reference sequence). CDR3 size: 12 residues. V lost 3 bases to trimming and J lost 9 bases, with 10 bases between them. The DNA for the CDR3 is TGTGCCAGCAGCTCAACGATGGGTGAGCAGTTCTTC. Residues: CASSSTMGEQFF. The variable domain in full, with the rest retrieved from reference TRBV5-4 and TRBJ2-1, is ETGVTQSPTHLIKTRGQQVTLRCSSQSGHNTVSWYQQALGQGPQFIFQYYREEENGRGNFPPRFSGLQFPNYSSELNVNALELDDSALYLCASSSTMGEQFFGPGTRLTVL.

Sample share makes this clonotype medium-sized. V gene TRBV4-3 combines with J gene TRBJ1-4; D might be TRBD1 (5 bases). The length of the CDR3 is 18 residues. Per germline, CDR1 LGHNA and CDR2 YSLEER. V was cut by 0 bases and J by 3 bases, with 17 bases left in between. As DNA, the CDR3 is TGCGCCAGCAGCCAAGACCCTACCCGGACACAGTCTAATGAAAAACTGTTTTTT. This translates into CASSQDPTRTQSNEKLFF.

By its share, this clonotype is medium-sized. The chain combines TRBV11-2 with TRBJ2-6, with D possibly TRBD1 on 6 matching bases. The germline gives CDR1 SGHAT, CDR2 FQNNGV. This CDR3 has 18 residues. V dropped 7 bases and J dropped 0 bases, with 19 bases sitting between them. For the CDR3, the DNA is TGTGCCAGCACCACCCGCCTGAGGGGGTTCTCTGGGGCCAACGTCCTGACTTTC. This encodes CASTTRLRGFSGANVLTF.